Below are 19 T cell receptor beta chains sequenced from a single sample in a study of beta chain features in type 1 diabetes. TCRB transcripts that were expressed got sequenced, as all of the isolated RNA had been reverse transcribed. Libraries were prepared by immunoSEQ multiplex PCR; TCRdb keeps only in-frame clonotypes and omits some of them. The sample lists 250,000 to 300,000 clones, 8% occurring once. Sequencing was performed on central memory CD4+ T cells from blood. Source of these receptors: a woman younger than 30 in good health.

The J gene is TRBJ2-2, the V gene TRBV10-3, with a weak D call TRBD1 (6 bases). Germline V CDR1 and CDR2: ENHRY, SYGVKD. The CDR3 is 15 amino acids. V lost 7 bases and J 6 bases, leaving 18 bases between the germline ends. The CDR3, as DNA: TGTGCCATCAAAGGCACAGGGTCGGTGGCCGGGGAGCTGTTTTTT. Its protein is CAIKGTGSVAGELFF.

This clone was seen only a few times. The chain is built from TRBV6-5 and TRBJ1-2; D gene ambiguous. The CDR3 spans 16 residues. V was pared by 2 bases and J by 4 bases, with 17 bases between. Looked up from germline, CDR1 is MNHEY and CDR2 is SVGAGI. For the CDR3, the DNA is TGTGCCAGCAGTTACGCTCAAGGGCCATCGGCCTATGGCTACACCTTC. It yields the protein CASSYAQGPSAYGYTF.

V is TRBV2 and J is TRBJ1-5; 10 nucleotides agree with TRBD1. This CDR3 comprises 15 residues. Germline CDR1 SNHLY, CDR2 FYNNEI. With 2 bases clipped from V and 5 bases from J, the junction kept 3 bases outside the gene matches. This chain's CDR3 is CASSERTGGDQPQHF. The CDR3 DNA follows: TGTGCCAGCAGTGAAAGGACAGGGGGAGATCAGCCCCAGCATTTT.

This clone appeared many times. The chain combines TRBV19 with TRBJ2-2, with a possible D match to TRBD1 (6 bases). The germline CDR1 and CDR2 sequences are LNHDA and SQIVND (reference sequence). The V end was cut by 4 bases, the J end by 5 bases, with 11 bases between. This CDR3 has 14 residues. The CDR3 sequence is CASSTTGATGELFF. CDR3 sequence (DNA): TGTGCCAGTAGTACGACAGGAGCTACCGGGGAGCTGTTTTTT.

The chain has TRBV7-8 and TRBJ2-3; TRBD2 agrees at 10 bases. CDR3 length equals 16 residues. Germline CDR1 reads SGHVS; CDR2 reads FQNEAQ. Germline trimming cut 4 bases from V and 4 bases from J; bases unmatched to any gene: 8. The CDR3 coding sequence is TGTGCCAGCAGCTCTTGGACTAGCGGCTGGCCAGATACGCAGTATTTT. Translation: CASSSWTSGWPDTQYF.

This sequence joins TRBV7-2 and TRBJ2-3; TRBD1 or TRBD2 may be the D gene (5 bases each). V was shortened by 1 base and J by 2 bases, with 7 bases between the two germline ends. Germline V gene sequence: CDR1 SGHTA, CDR2 FQGNSA. The CDR3 is 14 residues long. This chain's CDR3 is CASSLGGYTDTQYF. The CDR3 coding sequence is TGTGCCAGCAGCTTAGGGGGGTACACAGATACGCAGTATTTT.

This clone was found a few times. V gene TRBV7-2 combines with J gene TRBJ2-6; 9 bases line up with TRBD1. CDR1 and CDR2 (germline): SGHTA, FQGNSA. The CDR3 runs to 18 residues. V dropped 5 bases and J dropped 0; count of bases not matched to a gene: 8. Written as DNA, the CDR3 is TGTGCCAGCAGCAGACGGACAGGGGCCGGCTCTGGGGCCAACGTCCTGACTTTC. Protein product: CASSRRTGAGSGANVLTF. Full variable domain (rest looked up from reference TRBV7-2 and TRBJ2-6): GAGVSQSPSNKVTEKGKDVELRCDPISGHTALYWYRQSLGQGLEFLIYFQGNSAPDKSGLPSDRFSAERTGGSVSTLTIQRTQQEDSAVYLCASSRRTGAGSGANVLTFGAGSRLTVL.

The CDR3 loop reads CASSQEPPGTQYF. CDR3 coding DNA: TGCGCCAGCAGCCAAGAGCCCCCGGGGACCCAGTACTTC. The gene calls are TRBV4-1 and TRBJ2-5, with D unclear. Trimming stripped 0 bases from V and 7 bases from J, with 9 bases between. Germline CDR1 and CDR2: MGHRA and YSYEKL. The CDR3 consists of 13 residues.

The V and J genes are TRBV10-3 and TRBJ1-5, with D perhaps TRBD1 (6 bases). The ends were cut back, 2 bases at V and 4 bases at J, with 9 bases in the middle. Per germline, CDR1 ENHRY and CDR2 SYGVKD. The CDR3 loop spans 14 amino acids. DNA for the CDR3: TGTGCCATCAGTGAGGGACAGAAGAATCAGCCCCAGCATTTT. Residues: CAISEGQKNQPQHF.

This chain joins TRBV6-6 and TRBJ1-6; TRBD1 matches at 8 bases. With 5 bases clipped from V and 8 bases from J, the junction kept 8 bases outside the gene matches. Germline lookup yields CDR1 MNHNY and CDR2 SVGAGI (reference sequence). CDR3 length: 15 amino acids. CDR3 amino acids: CASSGAGGPYSPLHF. The CDR3, as DNA: TGTGCCAGCAGTGGGGCAGGGGGCCCCTATTCACCCCTCCACTTT.

This chain joins TRBV10-3 and TRBJ1-2; D gene ambiguous. Trimming cost V 0 bases and J 7 bases, with 6 bases left between them. The CDR3 has 12 amino acids. Germline CDR1 ENHRY, CDR2 SYGVKD. Here the CDR3 reads CAISESGLGYTF. CDR3 bases: TGTGCCATCAGTGAGTCGGGTCTTGGCTACACCTTC.

V gene TRBV14 combines with J gene TRBJ2-3, with D possibly matching TRBD2 (5 bases). This CDR3 region has 16 residues. Germline values: CDR1 SGHDN, CDR2 FVKESK. Trimming cost V 2 bases and J 3 bases, with 15 bases left between them. CDR3 bases: TGTGCCAGCAGCCAACTGAGGGATTGGAGGACAGATACGCAGTATTTT. Translation: CASSQLRDWRTDTQYF. Full variable domain (missing parts from reference TRBV14 and TRBJ2-3): EAGVTQFPSHSVIEKGQTVTLRCDPISGHDNLYWYRRVMGKEIKFLLHFVKESKQDESGMPNNRFLAERTGGTYSTLKVQPAELEDSGVYFCASSQLRDWRTDTQYFGPGTRLTVL.

This clone was seen a few times. The genes are TRBV5-4 and TRBJ2-5; 9 bases align to TRBD2. Germline loops: CDR1 SGHNT, CDR2 YYREEE (reference sequence). The CDR3 is 15 amino acids. The V segment lost 0 bases and the J segment 2 bases; nucleotides outside the gene matches: 2. CDR3 sequence reads: CASSLGTSGQETQYF. In DNA, the CDR3 is TGTGCCAGCAGCTTGGGTACTAGCGGGCAAGAGACCCAGTACTTC.

This rearrangement joins TRBV7-2 to TRBJ2-3; perhaps TRBD1 as D (5 bases). The V end lost 3 bases, the J end lost 1 base, and 11 bases lay between the germline ends. Looked up from germline, CDR1 is SGHTA and CDR2 is FQGNSA. This CDR3 region has 15 residues. CDR3 DNA: TGTGCCAGCAGCTTTTCAGGGCGCGGCACAGATACGCAGTATTTT. The encoded protein is CASSFSGRGTDTQYF.

This clone was observed a few times. The chain uses TRBV7-2 and TRBJ1-2; TRBD1 matches 9 bases. CDR3 length: 14 amino acids. Germline V gene lookup returns CDR1 SGHTA and CDR2 FQGNSA. The trim removed 4 bases at V and 4 bases at J, leaving 4 bases unmatched. The chain's CDR3 is CASSYGTGIYGYTF. CDR3 nucleotide sequence: TGTGCCAGCAGCTACGGGACAGGGATCTATGGCTACACCTTC.

A few counts support this clone. The chain joins TRBV4-1 to TRBJ2-6; TRBD1 might be the D (5 bases). V dropped 6 bases and J dropped 0 bases, with 18 bases sitting between them. This CDR3 has 18 residues. Germline CDR1 MGHRA, CDR2 YSYEKL. In DNA, the CDR3 is TGCGCCAGCAGGAACCCGGCAAGGGGTTTCTCTGGGGCCAACGTCCTGACTTTC. This codes for CASRNPARGFSGANVLTF.

At least ten counts were recorded for this clone. CDR3 amino acids: CASSQVLGNQPQHF. The CDR3, as DNA: TGTGCCAGCAGCCAGGTGTTGGGCAATCAGCCCCAGCATTTT. The J gene is TRBJ1-5, the V gene TRBV28; D remains ambiguous. Germline CDR1 is MDHEN and CDR2 is SYDVKM. V shed 6 bases and J shed 2 bases, with 11 bases lying between them. The CDR3 is 14 residues long.

This clone turned up a few times. The chain has TRBV9 and TRBJ1-3; the D gene is possibly TRBD1 (5 bases). CDR1 is SGDLS, CDR2 YYNGEE, per germline. This CDR3 is built from 17 residues. V dropped 0 bases and J dropped 0 bases, with 13 bases sitting between them. The CDR3 nucleotides read TGTGCCAGCAGCGTAGCCGACGGGGGATCCTCTGGAAACACCATATATTTT. The encoded protein is CASSVADGGSSGNTIYF. Complete variable domain (other parts from reference TRBV9 and TRBJ1-3): DSGVTQTPKHLITATGQRVTLRCSPRSGDLSVYWYQQSLDQGLQFLIQYYNGEERAKGNILERFSAQQFPDLHSELNLSSLELGDSALYFCASSVADGGSSGNTIYFGEGSWLTVV.

The chain links TRBV4-3 to TRBJ1-4, with TRBD1 matching over 7 bases. V was clipped by 4 bases and J by 8 bases; unmatched bases: 7. The CDR3 is made up of 14 amino acids. Germline V CDR1 and CDR2: LGHNA, YSLEER. The CDR3 DNA is TGCGCCAGCAGCCTAAACAGGGGCCAAGAAAAACTGTTTTTT. This sequence encodes CASSLNRGQEKLFF.